These T cell receptor beta chains were read from a single sample in a study of CD8 T cells in ankylosing spondylitis. TCRdb independently ran MiXCR on the 5' RACE reads; one entry per CDR3 protein. The sample lists around 540,000 distinct CDR3 sequences; over 9.5% were seen once. Sequencing was performed on blood, either unsorted or a sorted T cell fraction (not recorded which). The source is a male donor with ankylosing spondylitis. Each CDR3 is given with its conserved first and last residue. D genes are given only for firm matches. Some rows have no size entry. The others give once, few or many, or a class for an expanded clone.

TRBJ2-2 | TRBV10-3 | TRBD1 | . | TGTGCCTCCCGGCGGGTGGACAGGAGCCTCGCCGGGGAGCTGTTTTTT | CASRRVDRSLAGELFF
TRBJ1-1 | TRBV12-3/TRBV12-4 | TRBD1 | many | TGTGCCAGCAGTCAGGGGGCAACTGAAGCTTTCTTT | CASSQGATEAFF
TRBJ2-1 | TRBV6-2/TRBV6-3 | . | many | TGTGCCAGCAGTTACGCTCCGGGACGGTACAATGAGCAGTTCTTC | CASSYAPGRYNEQFF
TRBJ2-7 | TRBV5-1 | . | many | TGCGCCAGCAGCTTGGGACTAGGGGGGCGCGAGCAGTACTTC | CASSLGLGGREQYF
TRBJ2-1 | TRBV3-1 | TRBD1 | few | TGTGCCAGCAGCAACCGGGACAGTACGGATGAGCAGTTCTTC | CASSNRDSTDEQFF
TRBJ2-1 | TRBV29-1 | . | few | TGCAGCGTCCCCCTCGACAGACTCTACAATGAGCAGTTCTTC | CSVPLDRLYNEQFF
TRBJ2-7 | TRBV3-1 | . | . | TGTGCCAGCAGCCTTGGGGGGACAGATTCCTACGAGCAGTACTTC | CASSLGGTDSYEQYF
TRBJ1-5 | TRBV5-1 | . | . | TGCGCCAGCAGCTTGGACGTAAATAGCAATCAGCCCCAGCATTTT | CASSLDVNSNQPQHF
TRBJ1-1 | TRBV9 | . | . | TGTGCCAGCAGCGGGCGTGTGTGGGGCCTAGGCACTGAAGCTTTCTTT | CASSGRVWGLGTEAFF
TRBJ2-3 | TRBV10-3 | . | . | TGTGCCACCAGGGGGGGGGAAGGTGATACAGATACGCAGTATTTT | CATRGGEGDTDTQYF
TRBJ2-3 | TRBV24-1 | TRBD2 | few | TGTGCCACCAGTGATTCGGGACTAGCGGGAGCAGATACGCAGTATTTT | CATSDSGLAGADTQYF
TRBJ1-1 | TRBV6-6 | . | few | TGTGCCAGCGAAAGACAAAAGAACACTGAAGCTTTCTTT | CASERQKNTEAFF
TRBJ2-2 | TRBV3-1 | TRBD2 | few | TGTGCCAGCAGCCAGGCGGGACTAGCGGGTAGCACCGGGGAGCTGTTTTTT | CASSQAGLAGSTGELFF
TRBJ2-3 | TRBV11-2 | TRBD1 | few | TGTGCCAGCAGCCCGGACAGGGTCCGTTCAGATACGCAGTATTTT | CASSPDRVRSDTQYF
TRBJ2-1 | TRBV24-1 | TRBD2 | many | TGTGCCACCGCTAGAAGCGGGAGCACCTACAATGAGCAGTTCTTC | CATARSGSTYNEQFF
TRBJ1-5 | TRBV19 | TRBD1 | . | TGTGCCAGTAAGCCGACAGGGAGTATTAGCAATCAGCCCCAGCATTTT | CASKPTGSISNQPQHF
TRBJ2-6 | TRBV7-9 | . | many | TGTGCCAGCAGCTTCCAACCCTCTGGGGCCAACGTCCTGACTTTC | CASSFQPSGANVLTF
TRBJ2-1 | TRBV3-1 | TRBD2 | few | TGTGCCAGCAGCCAGGGTTCGGGACTAGCGCCTTACAATGAGCAGTTCTTC | CASSQGSGLAPYNEQFF
TRBJ1-2 | TRBV4-1 | . | few | TGCGCCAGCAGCCAAGATTGGGTTAAGGGCTATGGCTACACCTTC | CASSQDWVKGYGYTF
TRBJ1-2 | TRBV5-1 | . | few | TGCGCCAGCAGCATGCTTCAGGGGTCGAACTATGGCTACACCTTC | CASSMLQGSNYGYTF
TRBJ2-1 | TRBV29-1 | TRBD1 | . | TGCAGCGTTGGGCAGGGGGATTACAATGAGCAGTTCTTC | CSVGQGDYNEQFF
TRBJ2-2 | TRBV29-1 | . | few | TGCAGCGTTGATGTCCAGGGGAGGACCGGGGAGCTGTTTTTT | CSVDVQGRTGELFF
TRBJ1-1 | TRBV12-3/TRBV12-4 | . | many | TGTGCCAGCAGTTCGAGGGGTGGGAACACTGAAGCTTTCTTT | CASSSRGGNTEAFF
TRBJ2-2 | TRBV29-1 | TRBD1 | few | TGCAGCGTGGACAGGGTCACCGGCGGGGAGCTGTTTTTT | CSVDRVTGGELFF
TRBJ2-3 | TRBV7-8 | . | many | TGTGCCAGCAGCTCCTCCCGATATACGACTAGTGGAAGCACAGATACGCAGTATTTT | CASSSSRYTTSGSTDTQYF
TRBJ2-1 | TRBV11-2 | . | few | TGTGCCAGCAGCACCCCCCCGTTTCGTGAGCAGTTCTTC | CASSTPPFREQFF
TRBJ2-1 | TRBV20-1 | . | . | TGCAGTGCTAGAGGCTCTCCCTACAATGAGCAGTTCTTC | CSARGSPYNEQFF
TRBJ1-1 | TRBV5-1 | . | few | TGCGCCAGCAGCTCGTCAGCAAACACTGAAGCTTTCTTT | CASSSSANTEAFF
TRBJ2-7 | TRBV11-2 | . | few | TGTGCCAGCAGCTTAATAGTAGCCAGCTCCTACGAGCAGTACTTC | CASSLIVASSYEQYF
TRBJ2-7 | TRBV20-1 | TRBD2 | few | TGCAGTGCCCAGGGACTAGCGGCCTACGAGCAGTACTTC | CSAQGLAAYEQYF
TRBJ1-3 | TRBV5-5 | . | many | TGTGCCAGCAGCTTGTTAGGCACACCGAGCTCTGGAAACACCATATATTTT | CASSLLGTPSSGNTIYF
TRBJ2-2 | TRBV7-9 | . | . | TGTGCCAGCAGCTCGACCGGGACGTTCACCGGGGAGCTGTTTTTT | CASSSTGTFTGELFF
TRBJ2-2 | TRBV18 | . | . | TGTGCCAGCTCACGAGACGGGATCACCGGGGAGCTGTTTTTT | CASSRDGITGELFF
TRBJ1-4 | TRBV5-1 | TRBD1 | few | TGCGCCAGCAGCTCAACGCCCGGACAGGGAGATGAAAAACTGTTTTTT | CASSSTPGQGDEKLFF
TRBJ2-7 | TRBV5-1 | TRBD1 | many | TGTGCCAGCAGCTTAGTAGGACAGGGAAGCTACGAGCAGTACTTC | CASSLVGQGSYEQYF
TRBJ1-6 | TRBV3-1 | . | . | TGTGCCAGCAGCCTACGAATTGAATCACCCCTCCACTTT | CASSLRIESPLHF
TRBJ2-3 | TRBV9 | . | . | TGTGCCAGCAGCGTAGGAGGTTGGGGTGTTTGGAACAGGGTGACAGATACGCAGTATTTT | CASSVGGWGVWNRVTDTQYF
TRBJ2-3 | TRBV12-3/TRBV12-4 | . | many | TGTGCCAGCAGTTTAGAAACGACAGATACGCAGTATTTT | CASSLETTDTQYF
TRBJ2-3 | TRBV5-1 | . | . | TGCGCCAGCAGCTTGACGAGTGTCGGCCTCCGTGATACGCAGTATTTT | CASSLTSVGLRDTQYF
TRBJ2-7 | TRBV3-1 | TRBD1 | many | TGTGCCAGCAGCCAAGCCCCACAGGGGGCGAAGCAGTACTTC | CASSQAPQGAKQYF